A single T cell receptor (beta chain) is shown here with its context. The antigen is undetermined. These data originate in a study of OX40 agonist ivuxolimab in advanced cancers. Study in general: Every 2 weeks, patients received ivuxolimab intravenously, dosed at 0.01 to 10 mg/kg. General study points: It was also the case that some nonresponders had low normalized T-cell clonal expansion. Relative to CD4+, CD8+ T cells held more expanded clones on average.

The repertoire was sequenced with immunoSEQ multiplex PCR; TCRdb's copy has only in-frame clones and lacks some. Among around 70,000 clones, around four fifths were seen once, and the ten largest hold 5.5% to 7.5%. CDR1 and CDR2 from the germline V gene are SGHTS and YDEGEE. V dropped 4 bases and J dropped 4; count of bases not matched to a gene: 6. This CDR3 comprises 14 residues. The source of this sequence is an adult with an advanced solid tumor such as melanoma, head and neck, liver or kidney cancer. The chain couples TRBV5-8 to TRBJ1-1; 8 positions agree with TRBD1. Sequenced material: CD4+ or CD8+ T cells sorted from blood, taken in a trial of the OX40 agonist ivuxolimab. Written as DNA, the CDR3 is TGTGCCAGCAGCACGGACAGGGCAATCACTGAAGCTTTCTTT. Its protein is CASSTDRAITEAFF.